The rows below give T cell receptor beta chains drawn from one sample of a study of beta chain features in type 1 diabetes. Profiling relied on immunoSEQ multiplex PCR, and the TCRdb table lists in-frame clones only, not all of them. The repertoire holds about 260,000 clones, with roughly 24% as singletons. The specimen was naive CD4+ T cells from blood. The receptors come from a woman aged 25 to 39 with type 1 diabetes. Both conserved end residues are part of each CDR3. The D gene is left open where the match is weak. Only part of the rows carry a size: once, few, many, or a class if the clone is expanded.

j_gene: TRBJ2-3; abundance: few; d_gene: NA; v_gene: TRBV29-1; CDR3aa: CSVLTDTQYF; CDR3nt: TGCAGCGTACTCACAGATACGCAGTATTTT
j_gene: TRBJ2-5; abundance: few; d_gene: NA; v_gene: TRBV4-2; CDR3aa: CASSQEGYGGPGETQYF; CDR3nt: TGTGCCAGCAGCCAAGAAGGGTATGGAGGGCCAGGGGAGACCCAGTACTTC
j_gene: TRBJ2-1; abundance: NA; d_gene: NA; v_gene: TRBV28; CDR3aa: CASTTDYNEQFF; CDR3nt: TGTGCCAGCACCACAGACTACAATGAGCAGTTCTTC
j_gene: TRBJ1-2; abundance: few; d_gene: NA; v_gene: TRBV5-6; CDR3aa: CASSRGRVYYGYTF; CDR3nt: TGTGCCAGCAGCCGTGGGAGGGTTTACTATGGCTACACCTTC
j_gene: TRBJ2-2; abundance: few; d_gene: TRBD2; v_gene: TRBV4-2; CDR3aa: CASNRGLAGELFF; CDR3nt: TGTGCCAGCAACCGAGGACTAGCCGGGGAGCTGTTTTTT
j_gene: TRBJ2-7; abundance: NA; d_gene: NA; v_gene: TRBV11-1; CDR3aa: CASSFLQGSYEQYF; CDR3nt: TGTGCCAGCAGCTTCCTACAGGGCTCCTACGAGCAGTACTTC
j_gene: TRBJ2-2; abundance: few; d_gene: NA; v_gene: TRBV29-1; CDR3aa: CSVDRNTGELFF; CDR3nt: TGCAGCGTTGACAGGAACACCGGGGAGCTGTTTTTT
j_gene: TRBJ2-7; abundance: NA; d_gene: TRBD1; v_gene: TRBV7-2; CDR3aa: CASSQGQEREQYF; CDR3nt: TGTGCCAGCAGCCAGGGACAGGAACGCGAGCAGTACTTC
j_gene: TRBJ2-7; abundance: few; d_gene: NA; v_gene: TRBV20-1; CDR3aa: CSAGQSYEQYF; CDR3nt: TGCAGTGCAGGACAGTCCTACGAGCAGTACTTC
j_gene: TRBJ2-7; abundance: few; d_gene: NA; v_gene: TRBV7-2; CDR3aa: CASSPSGQGSYEQYF; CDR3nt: TGTGCCAGCAGCCCATCCGGCCAGGGGTCCTACGAGCAGTACTTC
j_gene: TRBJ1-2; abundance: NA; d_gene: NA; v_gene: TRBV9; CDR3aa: CASSVGRNYGYTF; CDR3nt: TGTGCCAGCAGCGTAGGTCGGAACTATGGCTACACCTTC
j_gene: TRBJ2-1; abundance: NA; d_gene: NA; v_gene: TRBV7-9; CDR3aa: CASSLENGGYNEQFF; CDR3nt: TGTGCCAGCAGCTTGGAAAACGGGGGCTACAATGAGCAGTTCTTC
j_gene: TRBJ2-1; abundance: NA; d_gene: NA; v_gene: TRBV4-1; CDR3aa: CASSQGSGDPNEQFF; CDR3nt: TGCGCCAGCAGCCAAGGGTCGGGAGATCCGAATGAGCAGTTCTTC
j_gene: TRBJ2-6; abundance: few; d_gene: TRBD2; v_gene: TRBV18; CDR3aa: CASSPPGGSPHGSGANVLTF; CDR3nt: TGTGCCAGCTCACCACCGGGGGGGAGCCCACATGGATCTGGGGCCAACGTCCTGACTTTC
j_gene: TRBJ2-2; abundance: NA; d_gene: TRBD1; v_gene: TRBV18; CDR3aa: CASSPSPTGVSGELFF; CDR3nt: TGTGCCAGCTCACCATCCCCGACAGGGGTGAGCGGGGAGCTGTTTTTT
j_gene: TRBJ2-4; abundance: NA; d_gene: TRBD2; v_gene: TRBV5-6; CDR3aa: CASRVYTGTTKNIQYF; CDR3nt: TGTGCCAGCAGAGTATACACCGGGACTACTAAAAACATTCAGTACTTC
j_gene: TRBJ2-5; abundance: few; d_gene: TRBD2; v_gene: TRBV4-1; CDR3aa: CASSRTASGPETQYF; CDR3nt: TGCGCCAGCAGCCGCACTGCTAGCGGGCCTGAGACCCAGTACTTC
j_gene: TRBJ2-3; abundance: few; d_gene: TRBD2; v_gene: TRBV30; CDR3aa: CAWSGLAGLTDTQYF; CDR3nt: TGTGCCTGGAGTGGTCTAGCGGGCCTCACAGATACGCAGTATTTT
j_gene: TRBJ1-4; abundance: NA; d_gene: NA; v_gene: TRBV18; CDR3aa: CASSPRSQGNEEKLFF; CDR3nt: TGTGCCAGCTCCCCCCGTTCACAGGGAAATGAGGAAAAACTGTTTTTT
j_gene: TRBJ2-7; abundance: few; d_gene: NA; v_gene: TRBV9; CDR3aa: CASSPRGSGSYEQYF; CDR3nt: TGTGCCAGCAGCCCCCGGGGTAGCGGTTCCTACGAGCAGTACTTC
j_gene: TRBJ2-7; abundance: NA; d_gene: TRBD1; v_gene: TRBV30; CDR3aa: CAWSLKGGQDEQYF; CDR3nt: TGTGCCTGGAGTCTAAAGGGGGGACAGGACGAGCAGTACTTC
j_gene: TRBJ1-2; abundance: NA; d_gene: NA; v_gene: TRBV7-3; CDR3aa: CASSPLERVGGYTF; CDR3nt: TGTGCCAGCAGCCCCCTAGAGCGAGTAGGAGGCTACACCTTC
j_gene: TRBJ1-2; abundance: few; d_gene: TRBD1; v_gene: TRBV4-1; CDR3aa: CASSQEGRTGTGYTF; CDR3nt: TGCGCCAGCAGCCAAGAGGGGAGGACAGGGACCGGCTACACCTTC
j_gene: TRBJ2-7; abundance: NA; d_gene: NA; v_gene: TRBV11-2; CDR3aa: CASSLDHQGFYEQYF; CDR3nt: TGTGCCAGCAGCTTAGATCACCAGGGGTTCTACGAGCAGTACTTC
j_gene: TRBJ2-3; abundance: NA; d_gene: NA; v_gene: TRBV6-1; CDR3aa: CASSDDRLTGDTQYF; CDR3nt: TGTGCCAGCAGTGACGACAGACTGACCGGGGATACGCAGTATTTT
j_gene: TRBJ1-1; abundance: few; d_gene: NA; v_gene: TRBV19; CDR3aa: CASTFGQLNTEAFF; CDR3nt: TGTGCCAGTACCTTCGGACAGCTGAACACTGAAGCTTTCTTT
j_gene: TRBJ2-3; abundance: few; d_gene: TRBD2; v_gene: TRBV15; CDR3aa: CATERGGLATDTQYF; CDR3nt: TGTGCCACCGAACGCGGGGGGCTCGCCACAGATACGCAGTATTTT
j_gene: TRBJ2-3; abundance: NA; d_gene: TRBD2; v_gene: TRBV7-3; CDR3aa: CASSRPSGTQYF; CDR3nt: TGTGCCAGCAGCCGCCCTAGCGGAACGCAGTATTTT
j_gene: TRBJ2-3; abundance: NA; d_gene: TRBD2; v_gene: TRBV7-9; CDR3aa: CASSSRLAGDLTQYF; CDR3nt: TGTGCCAGCAGCTCTCGACTAGCGGGAGATCTTACGCAGTATTTT
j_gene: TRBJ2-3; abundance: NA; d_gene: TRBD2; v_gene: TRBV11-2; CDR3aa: CASTGGGTDTQYF; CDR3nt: TGTGCCAGCACCGGGGGGGGCACAGATACGCAGTATTTT
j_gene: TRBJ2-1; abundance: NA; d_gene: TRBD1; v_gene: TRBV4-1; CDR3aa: CASRPRTGFEQFF; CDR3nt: TGCGCCAGCAGACCCCGGACAGGGTTTGAGCAGTTCTTC
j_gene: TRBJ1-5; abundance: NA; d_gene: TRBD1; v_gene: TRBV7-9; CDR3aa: CASSSATGGNQPQHF; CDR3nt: TGTGCCAGCAGCTCGGCAACAGGGGGCAATCAGCCCCAGCATTTT
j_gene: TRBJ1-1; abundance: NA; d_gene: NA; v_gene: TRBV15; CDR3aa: CATSSFRDRGTEAFF; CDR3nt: TGTGCCACCAGCAGTTTCCGGGACCGGGGGACTGAAGCTTTCTTT
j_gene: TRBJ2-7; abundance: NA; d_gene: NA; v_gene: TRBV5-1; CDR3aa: CASSMGVADAEQYF; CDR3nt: TGCGCCAGCAGCATGGGGGTAGCTGACGCCGAGCAGTACTTC
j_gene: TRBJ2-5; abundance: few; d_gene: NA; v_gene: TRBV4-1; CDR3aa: CASSQVLAETQYF; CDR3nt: TGCGCCAGCAGCCAAGTGCTAGCTGAGACCCAGTACTTC
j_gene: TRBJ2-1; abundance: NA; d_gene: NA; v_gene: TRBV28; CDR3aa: CASSYRRGSLYNEQFF; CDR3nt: TGTGCCAGCAGTTACCGGAGGGGCTCCCTTTACAATGAGCAGTTCTTC
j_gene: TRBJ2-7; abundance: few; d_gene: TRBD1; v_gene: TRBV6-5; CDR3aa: CASVRGYEQYF; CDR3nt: TGTGCCTCCGTCAGGGGGTACGAGCAGTACTTC
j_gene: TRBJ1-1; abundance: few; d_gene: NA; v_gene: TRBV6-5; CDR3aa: CASSRGGVNTEAFF; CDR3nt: TGTGCCAGCAGTAGGGGCGGCGTGAACACTGAAGCTTTCTTT
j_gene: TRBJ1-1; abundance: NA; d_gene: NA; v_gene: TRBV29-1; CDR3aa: CSVNPGVNTEAFF; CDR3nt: TGCAGCGTGAACCCAGGGGTGAACACTGAAGCTTTCTTT
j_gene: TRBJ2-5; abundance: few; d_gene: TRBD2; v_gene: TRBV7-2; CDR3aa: CASSPNQLAGETQYF; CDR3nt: TGTGCCAGCAGCCCGAACCAACTAGCGGGAGAGACCCAGTACTTC
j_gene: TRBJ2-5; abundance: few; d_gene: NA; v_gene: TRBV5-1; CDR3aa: CASSLQAVRETQYF; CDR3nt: TGCGCCAGCAGCTTGCAGGCAGTTCGGGAGACCCAGTACTTC
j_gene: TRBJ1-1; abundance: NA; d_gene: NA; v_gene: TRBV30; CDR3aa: CAWSVRGRGTEAFF; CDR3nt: TGTGCCTGGAGTGTACGGGGGAGAGGTACTGAAGCTTTCTTT
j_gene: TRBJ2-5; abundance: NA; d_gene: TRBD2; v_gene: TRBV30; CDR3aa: CATEAGAETQYF; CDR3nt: TGTGCAACGGAAGCGGGAGCGGAGACCCAGTACTTC
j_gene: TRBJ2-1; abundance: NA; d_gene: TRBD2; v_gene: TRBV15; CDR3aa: CATSREREGHNEQFF; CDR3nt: TGTGCCACCAGCAGAGAGCGGGAGGGTCACAATGAGCAGTTCTTC
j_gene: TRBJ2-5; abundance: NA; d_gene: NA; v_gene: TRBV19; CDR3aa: CASSIYPQGFQETQYF; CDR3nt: TGTGCCAGTAGTATTTATCCCCAGGGGTTCCAAGAGACCCAGTACTTC
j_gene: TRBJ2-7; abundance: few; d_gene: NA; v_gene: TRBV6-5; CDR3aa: CASSYNRDNTYEQYF; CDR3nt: TGTGCCAGCAGTTACAACCGGGACAACACCTACGAGCAGTACTTC